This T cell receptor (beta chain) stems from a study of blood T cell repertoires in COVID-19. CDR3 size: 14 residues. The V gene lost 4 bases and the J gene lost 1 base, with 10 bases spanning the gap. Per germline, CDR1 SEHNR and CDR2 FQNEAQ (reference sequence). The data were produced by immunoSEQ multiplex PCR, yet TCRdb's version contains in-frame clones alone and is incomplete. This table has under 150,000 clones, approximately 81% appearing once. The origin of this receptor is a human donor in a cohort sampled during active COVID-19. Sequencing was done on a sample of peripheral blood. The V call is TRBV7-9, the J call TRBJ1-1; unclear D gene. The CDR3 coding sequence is TGTGCCAGCAGCTCACCCGGGGAGAACACTGAAGCTTTCTTT. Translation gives CASSSPGENTEAFF.